This TCR beta chain was identified in a study of cytomegalovirus exposure and HLA in healthy donors. For the study at large: As released early, the data held 75 million to 90 million unique TCRs from HLA-typed donors.

The J segment lost 8 bases and the V segment lost 7 bases, leaving 15 bases of the junction unmatched. This CDR3 spans 15 amino acids. Looked up from germline, CDR1 is MNHNS and CDR2 is SASEGT. Study-wide points: In a later analysis, CMV-associated beta chains were mostly HLA-associated, it appeared. A later analysis revealed that TCR association rates differed between HLA loci, peaking at DRB1 and bottoming out at HLA-C.

Note on this clone: Its antigen is not known.

The study ran its PCR with 60 Vbeta and 13 Jbeta primers. Clones were sequenced by immunoSEQ multiplex PCR, and TCRdb holds only the in-frame ones, with some missing. The sample shows some 130,000 clones, around 75% of them seen only once. V is TRBV6-1 and J is TRBJ1-2, with TRBD1 matching over 8 bases. Specimen: PBMCs. The receptor was isolated from a man between 40 and 49 years old in good health and CMV-seronegative. The CDR3 DNA sequence: TGTGCCAGCAAAGAAGGGACAGGCCTCGGTGGGGGCTACACCTTC. It encodes CASKEGTGLGGGYTF.